The 12 T cell receptor beta chains in this list originate from one sample, sequenced in a study of cytomegalovirus exposure and HLA in healthy donors. The PCR ran on 60 Vbeta and 13 Jbeta primers. TCRdb's copy holds only in-frame clones and misses some; the assay was immunoSEQ multiplex PCR. Of about 130,000 clones listed, around 81% are singletons. The sequencing sample was made of PBMCs. Receptors originate from a man aged 18 to 35 in good health and CMV-seronegative.

The V gene is TRBV5-6, the J gene TRBJ1-6; 7 positions match TRBD1. The length of the CDR3 is 15 residues. Losses at the gene ends were 3 bases for V and 6 bases for J; bases not matched to a gene: 6. CDR1 is SGHDT, CDR2 YYEEEE, per germline. The CDR3 region has the DNA TGTGCCAGCAGCTCATGGACAGGACGTAATTCACCCCTCCACTTT. This sequence encodes CASSSWTGRNSPLHF.

V usage is TRBV4-3 and J usage is TRBJ2-7; D is undetermined. The CDR3 covers 15 residues. Germline CDR1 is LGHNA and CDR2 is YSLEER. Trimming removed 0 bases at V and 1 base at J, with 10 bases between. CDR3 DNA: TGCGCCAGCAGCCAAGATCGTGGCAGGTCCTACGAGCAGTACTTC. Translated, it gives CASSQDRGRSYEQYF.

The sample holds one count of this clone. The V gene is TRBV28, the J gene TRBJ1-5, with a weak D call TRBD1 (5 bases). CDR1 is MDHEN, CDR2 SYDVKM, per germline. V dropped 7 bases and J dropped 6 bases, with 19 bases sitting between them. There are 15 residues in the CDR3. CDR3: CASTAPGVFSQPQHF. The CDR3 nucleotides read TGTGCCAGCACCGCCCCGGGGGTTTTTAGTCAGCCCCAGCATTTT.

CDR3 nucleotides: TGTGCCAGCAGTTACTCCAACAGGGCTGGAAACACCATATATTTT. It specifies CASSYSNRAGNTIYF. The chain uses TRBV6-5 and TRBJ1-3, with D possibly TRBD1 on 6 matching bases. The CDR3 is made up of 15 amino acids. The V and J ends lost 0 bases and 2 bases respectively, with 8 bases between them. Germline V CDR1 and CDR2: MNHEY, SVGAGI.

This sequence joins TRBV10-3 and TRBJ1-2; no definite D call. Germline V CDR1 and CDR2: ENHRY, SYGVKD. The CDR3 loop spans 12 amino acids. Trimming stripped 6 bases from V and 6 bases from J, with 11 bases between. The CDR3 reads CAISGDGDGYTF. The CDR3 coding sequence is TGTGCCATCAGCGGGGATGGGGATGGCTACACCTTC.

This clone was found a few times. This CDR3 is CASSEDSSSYEQYF. The CDR3 DNA reads TGCGCCAGCAGTGAGGACAGCAGCTCCTACGAGCAGTACTTC. The chain carries TRBV10-1 and TRBJ2-7; perhaps TRBD1 as D (5 bases). V lost 2 bases and J 0 bases, leaving 8 bases between the germline ends. The germline V gene encodes CDR1 WNHNN and CDR2 SYGVQD (reference sequence). The CDR3 contains 14 residues.

The chain joins TRBV28 to TRBJ1-2; D remains unclear. The CDR3 is 18 residues long. Trimming cost V 4 bases and J 4 bases, with 25 bases left between them. The V gene's germline CDR1 is MDHEN and CDR2 SYDVKM. This CDR3 is CASSSPFVKALRGYGYTF. The DNA of the CDR3 is TGTGCCAGCAGTTCCCCCTTTGTCAAGGCACTAAGAGGCTATGGCTACACCTTC.

This chain joins TRBV6-5 and TRBJ1-1; D uncertain. Germline values: CDR1 MNHEY, CDR2 SVGAGI. Trimming left V 5 bases short and J 1 base short, with 5 bases between. CDR3 length equals 12 residues. The CDR3 protein is CASSVQNTEAFF. CDR3 nucleotide sequence: TGTGCCAGCAGTGTTCAGAACACTGAAGCTTTCTTT.

The gene calls are TRBV6-5 and TRBJ1-6, with D maybe TRBD1 (5 bases). V lost 3 bases and J 7 bases, leaving 13 bases between the germline ends. Germline V gene data show CDR1 as MNHEY and CDR2 as SVGAGI. The CDR3 spans 15 residues. Here the CDR3 reads CASSYDRPLNSPLHF. The CDR3 nucleotides are TGTGCCAGCAGTTATGACAGACCTCTAAATTCACCCCTCCACTTT.

The chain joins TRBV15 to TRBJ1-4; possible D gene TRBD1, 5 bases. Trimming took off 3 bases at V and 0 bases at J, with 17 bases between the two ends. Germline V CDR1 and CDR2: LNHNV, YYDKDF (reference sequence). The CDR3 contains 18 residues. CDR3 protein: CATSSGQSTIATNEKLFF. The CDR3 coding sequence is TGTGCCACCAGCAGTGGACAATCTACTATTGCAACTAATGAAAAACTGTTTTTT.

In nucleotides, the CDR3 is TGTGCCAGCAGCCAACTAGCGGGGGGGGACAATGAGCAGTTCTTC. Encoded protein: CASSQLAGGDNEQFF. The chain is built from TRBV5-6 and TRBJ2-1, with 13 bases identical to TRBD2. CDR1 and CDR2 (germline): SGHDT, YYEEEE. V shed 4 bases, J shed 5 bases, and the junction held 3 bases outside the gene matches. The CDR3 totals 15 residues. Together with reference TRBV5-6 and TRBJ2-1, the CDR3 gives the full variable domain: DAGVTQSPTHLIKTRGQQVTLRCSPKSGHDTVSWYQQALGQGPQFIFQYYEEEERQRGNFPDRFSGHQFPNYSSELNVNALLLGDSALYLCASSQLAGGDNEQFFGPGTRLTVL.

The V gene is TRBV9, the J gene TRBJ1-1; D gene ambiguous. Germline V gives CDR1 SGDLS, CDR2 YYNGEE. The ends were cut back, 2 bases at V and 0 bases at J, with 5 bases in the middle. This CDR3 comprises 13 residues. The CDR3 loop reads CASSVLLNTEAFF. In nucleotides, the CDR3 is TGTGCCAGCAGCGTCCTACTGAACACTGAAGCTTTCTTT.